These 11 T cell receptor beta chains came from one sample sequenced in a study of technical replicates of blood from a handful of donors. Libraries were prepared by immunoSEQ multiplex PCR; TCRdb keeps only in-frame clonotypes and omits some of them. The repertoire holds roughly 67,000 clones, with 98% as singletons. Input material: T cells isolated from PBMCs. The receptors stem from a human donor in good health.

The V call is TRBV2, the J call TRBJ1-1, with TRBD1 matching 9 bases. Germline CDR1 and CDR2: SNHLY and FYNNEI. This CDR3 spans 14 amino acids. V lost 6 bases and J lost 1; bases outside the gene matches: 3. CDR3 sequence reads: CASREDRGNTEAFF. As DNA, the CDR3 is TGTGCCAGCAGGGAGGACAGGGGGAACACTGAAGCTTTCTTT.

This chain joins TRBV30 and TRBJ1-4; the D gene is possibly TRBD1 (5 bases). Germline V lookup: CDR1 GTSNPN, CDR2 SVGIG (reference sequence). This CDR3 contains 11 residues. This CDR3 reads CTGTSHEKLFF. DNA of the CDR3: TGTACCGGGACTTCCCATGAAAAACTGTTTTTT. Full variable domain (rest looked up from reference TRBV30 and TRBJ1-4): SQTIHQWPATLVQPVGSPLSLECTVEGTSNPNLYWYRQAAGRGLQLLFYSVGIGQISSEVPQNLSASRPQDRQFILSSKKLLLSDSGFYLCTGTSHEKLFFGSGTQLSVL.

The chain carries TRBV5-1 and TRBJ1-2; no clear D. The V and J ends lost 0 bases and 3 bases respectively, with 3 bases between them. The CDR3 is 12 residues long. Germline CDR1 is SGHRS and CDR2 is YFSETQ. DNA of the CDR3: TGCGCCAGCAGCTTGGCGGACTATGGCTACACCTTC. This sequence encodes CASSLADYGYTF.

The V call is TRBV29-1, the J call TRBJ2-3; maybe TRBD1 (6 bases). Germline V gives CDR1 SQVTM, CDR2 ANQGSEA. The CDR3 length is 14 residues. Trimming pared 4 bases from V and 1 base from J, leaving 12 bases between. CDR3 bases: TGCAGCGTTGGAGGGGGACAAGGCACAGATACGCAGTATTTT. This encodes CSVGGGQGTDTQYF.

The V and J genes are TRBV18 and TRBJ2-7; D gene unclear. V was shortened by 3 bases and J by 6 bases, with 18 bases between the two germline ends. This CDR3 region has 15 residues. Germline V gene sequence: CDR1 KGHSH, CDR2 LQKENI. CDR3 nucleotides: TGTGCCAGCTCACCGAGAGGCAATTCCCCCTTCGAGCAGTACTTC. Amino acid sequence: CASSPRGNSPFEQYF.

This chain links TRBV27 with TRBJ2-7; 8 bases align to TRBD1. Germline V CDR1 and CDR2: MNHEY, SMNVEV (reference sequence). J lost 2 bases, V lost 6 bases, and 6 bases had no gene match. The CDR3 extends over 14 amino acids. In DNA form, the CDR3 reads TGTGCCAGCAGCTACCGGACAGGGCCCTACGAGCAGTACTTC. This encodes CASSYRTGPYEQYF.

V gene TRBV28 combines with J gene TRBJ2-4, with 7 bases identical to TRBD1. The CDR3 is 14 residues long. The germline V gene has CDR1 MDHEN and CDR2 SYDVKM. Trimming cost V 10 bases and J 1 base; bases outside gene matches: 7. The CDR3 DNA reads TGTGCCACCCTCGGGACAGTGGCCAAAAACATTCAGTACTTC. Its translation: CATLGTVAKNIQYF.

The CDR3 reads CASSSILSSYNSPLHF. The DNA of the CDR3 is TGTGCCAGCAGTTCCATATTGAGCTCCTATAATTCACCCCTCCACTTT. The chain recombines TRBV6-5 with TRBJ1-6; D is unresolved. The CDR3 loop spans 16 amino acids. The V end was cut by 4 bases, the J end by 0 bases, with 10 bases between. The germline CDR1 and CDR2 sequences are MNHEY and SVGAGI.

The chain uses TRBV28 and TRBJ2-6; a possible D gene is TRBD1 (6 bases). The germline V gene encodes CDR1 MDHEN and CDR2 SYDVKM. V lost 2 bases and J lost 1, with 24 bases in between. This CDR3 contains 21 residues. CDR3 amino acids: CASSLPNLIGTTKSGANVLTF. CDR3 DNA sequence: TGTGCCAGCAGTTTACCCAACCTCATCGGGACAACCAAGTCTGGGGCCAACGTCCTGACTTTC.

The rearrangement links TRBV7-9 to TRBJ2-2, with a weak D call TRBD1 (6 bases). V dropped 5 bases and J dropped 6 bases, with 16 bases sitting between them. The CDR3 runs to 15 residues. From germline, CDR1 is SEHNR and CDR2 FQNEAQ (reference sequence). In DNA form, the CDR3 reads TGTGCCAGCAGCCGTCCCTACAGGGAACCCGGGGAGCTGTTTTTT. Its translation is CASSRPYREPGELFF.

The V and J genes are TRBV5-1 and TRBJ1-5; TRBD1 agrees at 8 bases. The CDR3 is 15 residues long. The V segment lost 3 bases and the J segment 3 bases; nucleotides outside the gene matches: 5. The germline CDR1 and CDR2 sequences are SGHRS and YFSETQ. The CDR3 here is CASSYGTGFNQPQHF. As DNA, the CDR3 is TGCGCCAGCAGCTACGGGACAGGATTCAATCAGCCCCAGCATTTT. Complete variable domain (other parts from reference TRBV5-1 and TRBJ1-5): KAGVTQTPRYLIKTRGQQVTLSCSPISGHRSVSWYQQTPGQGLQFLFEYFSETQRNKGNFPGRFSGRQFSNSRSEMNVSTLELGDSALYLCASSYGTGFNQPQHFGDGTRLSIL.